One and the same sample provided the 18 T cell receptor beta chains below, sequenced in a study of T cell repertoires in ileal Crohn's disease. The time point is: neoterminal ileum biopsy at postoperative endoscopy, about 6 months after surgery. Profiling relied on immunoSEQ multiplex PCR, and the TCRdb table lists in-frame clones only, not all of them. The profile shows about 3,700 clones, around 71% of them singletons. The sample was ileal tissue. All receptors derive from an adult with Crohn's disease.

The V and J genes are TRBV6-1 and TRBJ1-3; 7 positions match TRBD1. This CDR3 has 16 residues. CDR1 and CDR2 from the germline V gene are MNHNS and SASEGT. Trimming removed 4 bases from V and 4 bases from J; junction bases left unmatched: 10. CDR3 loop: CASSAPSTGFGNTIYF. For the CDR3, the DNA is TGTGCCAGCAGTGCCCCGTCGACAGGGTTCGGAAACACCATATATTTT.

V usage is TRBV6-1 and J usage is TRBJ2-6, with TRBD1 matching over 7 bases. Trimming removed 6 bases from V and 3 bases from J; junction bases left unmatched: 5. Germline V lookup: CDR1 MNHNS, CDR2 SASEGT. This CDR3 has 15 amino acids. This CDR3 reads CASRETGYGANVLTF. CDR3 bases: TGTGCCAGCAGGGAGACAGGGTATGGGGCCAACGTCCTGACTTTC.

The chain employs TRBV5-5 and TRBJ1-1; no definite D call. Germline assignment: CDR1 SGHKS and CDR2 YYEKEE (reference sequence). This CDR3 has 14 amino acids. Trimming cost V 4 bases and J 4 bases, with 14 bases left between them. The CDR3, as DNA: TGTGCCAGCAGCGAACTTCAGGTCACCACTGAAGCTTTCTTT. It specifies CASSELQVTTEAFF.

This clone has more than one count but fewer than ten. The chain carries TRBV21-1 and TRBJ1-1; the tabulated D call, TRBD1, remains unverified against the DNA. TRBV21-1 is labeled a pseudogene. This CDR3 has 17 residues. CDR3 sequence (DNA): TGTGCCAGCAGCAACCCCTCCGCAGGGGGATGGAACACTGAAGCTTTCTTT. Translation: CASSNPSAGGWNTEAFF.

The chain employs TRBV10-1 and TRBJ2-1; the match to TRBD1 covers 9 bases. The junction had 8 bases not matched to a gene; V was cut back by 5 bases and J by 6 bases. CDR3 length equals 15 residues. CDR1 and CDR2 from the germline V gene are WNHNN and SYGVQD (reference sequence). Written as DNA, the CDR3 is TGCGCCAGCAGTCCTCATATGGGACAGGGCAATGAGCAGTTCTTC. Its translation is CASSPHMGQGNEQFF.

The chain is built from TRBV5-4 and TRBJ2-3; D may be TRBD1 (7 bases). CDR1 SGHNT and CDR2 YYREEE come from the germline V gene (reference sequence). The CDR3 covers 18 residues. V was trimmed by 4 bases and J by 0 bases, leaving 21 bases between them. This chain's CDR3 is CASSRGGSWTGSTDTQYF. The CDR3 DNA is TGTGCCAGCAGCCGTGGGGGGTCCTGGACAGGTAGCACAGATACGCAGTATTTT.

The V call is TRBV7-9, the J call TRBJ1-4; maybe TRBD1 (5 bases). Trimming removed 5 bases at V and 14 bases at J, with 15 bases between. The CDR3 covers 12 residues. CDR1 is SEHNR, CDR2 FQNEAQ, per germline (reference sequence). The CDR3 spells CASSAHQGLLFF. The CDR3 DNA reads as TGTGCCAGCAGCGCCCATCAGGGCCTTCTGTTTTTT.

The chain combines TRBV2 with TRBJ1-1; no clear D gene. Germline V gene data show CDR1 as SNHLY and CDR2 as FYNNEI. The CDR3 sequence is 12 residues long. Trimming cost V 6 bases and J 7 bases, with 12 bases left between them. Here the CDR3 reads CASSVTSSEAFF. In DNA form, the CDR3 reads TGTGCCAGCAGCGTTACCTCGAGTGAAGCTTTCTTT. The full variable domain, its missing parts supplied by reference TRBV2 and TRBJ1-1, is EPEVTQTPSHQVTQMGQEVILRCVPISNHLYFYWYRQILGQKVEFLVSFYNNEISEKSEIFDDQFSVERPDGSNFTLKIRSTKLEDSAMYFCASSVTSSEAFFGQGTRLTVV.

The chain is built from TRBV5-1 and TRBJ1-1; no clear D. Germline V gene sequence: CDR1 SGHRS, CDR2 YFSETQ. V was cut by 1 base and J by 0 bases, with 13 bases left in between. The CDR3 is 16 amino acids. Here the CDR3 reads CASSLHRDYMNTEAFF. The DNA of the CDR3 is TGCGCCAGCAGCTTGCACAGAGATTACATGAACACTGAAGCTTTCTTT.

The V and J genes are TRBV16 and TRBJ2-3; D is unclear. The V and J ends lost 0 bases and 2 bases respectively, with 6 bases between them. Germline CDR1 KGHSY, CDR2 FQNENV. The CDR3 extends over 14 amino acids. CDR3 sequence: CASSQSAVTDTQYF. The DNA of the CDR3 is TGTGCCAGCAGCCAATCCGCAGTCACAGATACGCAGTATTTT.

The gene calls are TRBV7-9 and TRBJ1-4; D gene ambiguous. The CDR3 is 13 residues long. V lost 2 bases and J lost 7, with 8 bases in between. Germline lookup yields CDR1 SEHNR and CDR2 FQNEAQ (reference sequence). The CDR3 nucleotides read TGTGCCAGCAGCTTATACCCGAGTGAAAAACTGTTTTTT. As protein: CASSLYPSEKLFF.

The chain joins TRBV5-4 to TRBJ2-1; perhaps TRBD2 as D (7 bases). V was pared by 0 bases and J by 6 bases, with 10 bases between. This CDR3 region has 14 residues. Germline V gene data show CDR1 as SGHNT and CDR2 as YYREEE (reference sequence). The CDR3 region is CASSLVGGGNEQFF. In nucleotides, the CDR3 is TGTGCCAGCAGCTTGGTAGGGGGGGGCAATGAGCAGTTCTTC. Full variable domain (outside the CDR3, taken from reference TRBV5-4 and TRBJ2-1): ETGVTQSPTHLIKTRGQQVTLRCSSQSGHNTVSWYQQALGQGPQFIFQYYREEENGRGNFPPRFSGLQFPNYSSELNVNALELDDSALYLCASSLVGGGNEQFFGPGTRLTVL.

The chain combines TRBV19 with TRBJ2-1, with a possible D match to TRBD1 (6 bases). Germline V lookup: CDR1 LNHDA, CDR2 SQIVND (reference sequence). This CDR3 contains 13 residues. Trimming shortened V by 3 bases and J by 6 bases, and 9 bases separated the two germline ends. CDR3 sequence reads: CASSITGINEQFF. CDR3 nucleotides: TGTGCCAGTAGTATTACAGGGATCAATGAGCAGTTCTTC.

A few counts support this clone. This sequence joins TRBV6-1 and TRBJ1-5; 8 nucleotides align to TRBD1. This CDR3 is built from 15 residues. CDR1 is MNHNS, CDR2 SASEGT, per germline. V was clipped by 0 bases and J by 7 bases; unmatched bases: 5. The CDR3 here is CASSEATGGGQPQHF. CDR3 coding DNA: TGTGCCAGCAGTGAAGCTACAGGGGGGGGACAGCCCCAGCATTTT.

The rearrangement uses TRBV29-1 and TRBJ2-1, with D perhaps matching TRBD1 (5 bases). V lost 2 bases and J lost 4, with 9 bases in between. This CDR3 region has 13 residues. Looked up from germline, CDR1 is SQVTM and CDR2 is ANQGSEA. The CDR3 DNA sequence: TGCAGCGTTGAACAGGGTGGTTACAATGAGCAGTTCTTC. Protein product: CSVEQGGYNEQFF.

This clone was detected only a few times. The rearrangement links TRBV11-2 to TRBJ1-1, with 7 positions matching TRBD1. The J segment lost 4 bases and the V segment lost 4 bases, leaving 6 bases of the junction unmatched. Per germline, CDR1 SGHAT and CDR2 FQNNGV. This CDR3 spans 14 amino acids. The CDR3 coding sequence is TGTGCCAGCAGCTCACAGGGGCTGGGCACTGAAGCTTTCTTT. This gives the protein CASSSQGLGTEAFF. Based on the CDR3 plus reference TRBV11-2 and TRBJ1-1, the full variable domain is EAGVAQSPRYKIIEKRQSVAFWCNPISGHATLYWYQQILGQGPKLLIQFQNNGVVDDSQLPKDRFSAERLKGVDSTLKIQPAKLEDSAVYLCASSSQGLGTEAFFGQGTRLTVV.

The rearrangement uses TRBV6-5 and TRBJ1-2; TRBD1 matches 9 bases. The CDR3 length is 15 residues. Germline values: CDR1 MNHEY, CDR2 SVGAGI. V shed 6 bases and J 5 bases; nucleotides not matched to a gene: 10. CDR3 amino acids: CASRPALGQGYGYTF. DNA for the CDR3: TGTGCCAGCAGACCCGCTCTGGGACAGGGATATGGCTACACCTTC.

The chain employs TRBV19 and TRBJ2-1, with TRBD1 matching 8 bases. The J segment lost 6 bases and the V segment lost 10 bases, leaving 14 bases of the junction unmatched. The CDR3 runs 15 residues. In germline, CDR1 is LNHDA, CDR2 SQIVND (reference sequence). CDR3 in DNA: TGTGCCACATCCATAGGACAGGGATCAGGCAATGAGCAGTTCTTC. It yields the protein CATSIGQGSGNEQFF.